These 28 T cell receptor beta chains were all obtained from the same sample, sequenced in a study of T-cell memory formation after mild COVID-19. TCRdb analysed the 5' RACE reads with MiXCR anew, one entry per CDR3 protein. The repertoire consists of roughly 200,000 distinct CDR3 sequences, with roughly 16% occurring once and the leading ten covering 2% to 2.5%. Sequencing was done on a sample of PBMCs or a T cell subset sorted from them (not recorded which). The receptors were sampled from an adult woman who had mild COVID-19 (a few samples of this study predate the infection). Cell type and time point are not known.

Worth noting for this clonotype: Its ends do not fully match the called genes, so a read error is possible. This chain joins TRBV6-5 and TRBJ2-2; possibly TRBD2 for D (6 bases). Germline V gene data show CDR1 as MNHEY and CDR2 as SVGAGI. The CDR3 contains 15 residues. The DNA of the CDR3 is TGTCCCAGCAGATTGACTAAGCGGGACACCGGGGAGCTGTTTTTT. Translation: CPSRLTKRDTGELFF.

CDR3 amino acids: CSVDGSFEEAFF. CDR3 DNA: TGCAGCGTTGACGGGTCCTTCGAAGAAGCTTTCTTT. The rearrangement joins TRBV29-1 to TRBJ1-1; D gene uncertain. V lost 3 bases to trimming and J lost 8 bases, with 13 bases between them. The germline gives CDR1 SQVTM, CDR2 ANQGSEA. CDR3 length: 12 amino acids.

The V call is TRBV20-1, the J call TRBJ2-7, with 8 bases matching TRBD1. Germline-derived CDR1 and CDR2 are DFQATT and SNEGSKA (reference sequence). The CDR3 sequence is 15 residues long. The junction had 11 bases not matched to a gene; V was cut back by 1 base and J by 6 bases. CDR3 in amino acids: CSARGGQDRAAEQYF. The CDR3 bases are TGCAGTGCTAGAGGCGGCCAGGACAGGGCGGCCGAGCAGTACTTC.

The sample holds a few counts of this clonotype. The V call is TRBV10-3, the J call TRBJ1-5; D not certain. This CDR3 is built from 14 residues. V was trimmed by 3 bases and J by 4 bases, leaving 10 bases between them. Germline V lookup: CDR1 ENHRY, CDR2 SYGVKD. The CDR3 sequence is CAISDRAQNQPQHF. DNA of the CDR3: TGTGCCATCAGTGATAGGGCCCAAAATCAGCCCCAGCATTTT.

This chain uses TRBV2 with TRBJ2-5; 10 bases line up with TRBD2. Trimming took 4 bases from V and 9 from J; bases not matched to a gene: 11. Germline V gives CDR1 SNHLY, CDR2 FYNNEI. This CDR3 contains 15 residues. As DNA, the CDR3 is TGTGCCAGCAGTGGAATTAGCGGGGGGCCCAGGGCCCAGTACTTC. This translates into CASSGISGGPRAQYF.

CDR3 residues: CASRGYDSYEQYF. The CDR3 DNA reads TGCGCCAGCAGAGGATACGACAGTTACGAGCAGTACTTC. The chain recombines TRBV4-1 with TRBJ2-7, with D possibly being TRBD1 (5 bases). Germline lookup yields CDR1 MGHRA and CDR2 YSYEKL. CDR3 size: 13 residues. The germline V and J ends were trimmed by 6 bases and 4 bases, with 13 bases remaining between them.

This chain links TRBV2 with TRBJ2-7; D remains unclear. Germline values: CDR1 SNHLY, CDR2 FYNNEI. The CDR3 has 11 residues. V lost 5 bases and J 7 bases, leaving 9 bases between the germline ends. Here the CDR3 DNA reads TGTGCCAGCAGTCCCTTTAATGAGCAGTACTTC. Protein: CASSPFNEQYF.

In its sample, this clonotype was seen a few times. The genes are TRBV2 and TRBJ2-2; TRBD2 agrees at 13 bases. Germline CDR1 SNHLY, CDR2 FYNNEI. After removal of 5 bases from V and 2 bases from J, the junction contained 5 bases not matched to a gene. CDR3 length equals 17 residues. The CDR3 loop reads CASSNPGLAGNTGELFF. The CDR3, as DNA: TGTGCCAGCAGTAACCCGGGACTAGCGGGAAACACCGGGGAGCTGTTTTTT. The full variable domain, rest sourced from reference TRBV2 and TRBJ2-2, is EPEVTQTPSHQVTQMGQEVILRCVPISNHLYFYWYRQILGQKVEFLVSFYNNEISEKSEIFDDQFSVERPDGSNFTLKIRSTKLEDSAMYFCASSNPGLAGNTGELFFGEGSRLTVL.

The rearrangement joins TRBV5-5 to TRBJ2-7, with D uncertain. Germline CDR1 reads SGHKS; CDR2 reads YYEKEE (reference sequence). This CDR3 comprises 15 residues. The V end lost 4 bases, the J end lost 1 base, and 15 bases lay between the germline ends. CDR3 protein: CASSPRSIGSYEQYF. The CDR3 nucleotides are TGTGCCAGCAGCCCCCGATCCATAGGATCCTACGAGCAGTACTTC.

The V and J genes are TRBV28 and TRBJ2-7, with D unclear. The V gene's germline CDR1 is MDHEN and CDR2 SYDVKM. V shed 2 bases and J shed 6 bases, with 2 bases lying between them. CDR3 size: 10 residues. The DNA of the CDR3 is TGTGCCAGCAGTTTAGTCGAGCAGTACTTC. This gives the protein CASSLVEQYF.

As to this clonotype: Mismatch with germline at one junction end may stem from a read error. This rearrangement joins TRBV18 to TRBJ1-1, with 8 bases identical to TRBD1. The germline CDR1 and CDR2 sequences are KGHSH and LQKENI. The CDR3 has 15 residues. CDR3 protein: CASSPQGGQNTEAFF. The CDR3 coding sequence is TGTGCCAGCTCCCCACAGGGGGGGCAGAACACTGAAGCTTTCTTT.

V gene TRBV7-6 combines with J gene TRBJ1-1; 8 bases line up with TRBD1. Germline V CDR1 and CDR2: SGHVS, FNYEAQ. J gave up 1 base and V 0 bases, and 4 bases lay outside the gene matches. This CDR3 spans 16 amino acids. The CDR3 sequence is CASSLAIGTGNTEAFF. CDR3 in DNA: TGTGCCAGCAGCTTAGCGATCGGGACAGGGAACACTGAAGCTTTCTTT.

The chain links TRBV18 to TRBJ2-1, with 8 bases identical to TRBD2. The CDR3 length is 19 residues. The ends lost 1 base at V and 4 bases at J; junction bases unmatched: 15. In germline, CDR1 is KGHSH, CDR2 LQKENI. CDR3: CASSPQRERGTRLYNEQFF. The CDR3 DNA is TGTGCCAGCTCACCACAAAGGGAGCGGGGGACCAGACTTTACAATGAGCAGTTCTTC.

This chain uses TRBV4-3 with TRBJ2-5; no clear D gene. The germline V gene encodes CDR1 LGHNA and CDR2 YSLEER. V dropped 0 bases and J dropped 5 bases, with 10 bases sitting between them. This CDR3 comprises 14 residues. CDR3 sequence reads: CASSQETWSETQYF. CDR3 sequence (DNA): TGCGCCAGCAGCCAAGAAACTTGGTCGGAGACCCAGTACTTC.

CDR3 loop: CASSPEITEETQYF. The CDR3 DNA follows: TGTGCCAGCTCACCAGAGATTACTGAAGAGACCCAGTACTTC. The chain combines TRBV18 with TRBJ2-5; D unresolved. V shed 2 bases and J shed 3 bases, with 10 bases lying between them. The CDR3 consists of 14 residues. CDR1 is KGHSH and CDR2 is LQKENI in the germline V gene.

The V call is TRBV5-1, the J call TRBJ2-2, with no clear D. Germline assignment: CDR1 SGHRS and CDR2 YFSETQ. V lost 1 base and J 0 bases, leaving 10 bases between the germline ends. CDR3 length: 16 residues. CDR3: CASSLSVTSNTGELFF. In DNA, the CDR3 is TGCGCCAGCAGCTTGTCTGTGACTTCGAACACCGGGGAGCTGTTTTTT.

This clonotype was observed a handful of times. The V call is TRBV19, the J call TRBJ1-1, with D maybe TRBD1 (6 bases). Germline V gives CDR1 LNHDA, CDR2 SQIVND (reference sequence). Deletions cut 4 bases from V and 0 bases from J, with 12 bases between. This CDR3 is 15 amino acids long. For the CDR3, the DNA is TGTGCCAGTAGTAACACAGGGCCCTTGAACACTGAAGCTTTCTTT. Its protein is CASSNTGPLNTEAFF.

The V call is TRBV20-1, the J call TRBJ1-1; maybe TRBD1 (6 bases). Germline V gene lookup returns CDR1 DFQATT and CDR2 SNEGSKA (reference sequence). The V and J ends lost 0 bases and 8 bases respectively, with 16 bases between them. The CDR3 is made up of 14 amino acids. In nucleotides, the CDR3 is TGCAGTGCTAGAGATCAGGGGACTGGTCTGGAAGCTTTCTTT. It encodes CSARDQGTGLEAFF.

A few counts support this clonotype. CDR3 DNA sequence: TGTGCCAGCTCACCAGCGTTGGGCAGGGAATTTGGCTACACCTTC. It specifies CASSPALGREFGYTF. V usage is TRBV18 and J usage is TRBJ1-2, with D perhaps matching TRBD1 (5 bases). The CDR3 has 15 amino acids. Germline CDR1 and CDR2: KGHSH and LQKENI. The V end lost 2 bases, the J end lost 7 bases, and 17 bases lay between the germline ends.

V and J are TRBV24-1 and TRBJ1-1, with unresolved D. Germline V gives CDR1 KGHDR, CDR2 SFDVKD. V lost 6 bases to trimming and J lost 0 bases, with 7 bases between them. CDR3 length: 13 residues. Here the CDR3 reads CATSRGMNTEAFF. In nucleotides, the CDR3 is TGTGCCACCAGTAGAGGGATGAACACTGAAGCTTTCTTT.

This chain uses TRBV27 with TRBJ1-1; D gene uncertain. The CDR3 sequence is 12 residues long. V lost 4 bases and J 2 bases, leaving 5 bases between the germline ends. Germline lookup yields CDR1 MNHEY and CDR2 SMNVEV (reference sequence). The CDR3 nucleotides are TGTGCCAGCAGTTCGTCTAACACTGAAGCTTTCTTT. It is translated as CASSSSNTEAFF.

This clonotype was found a few times. V usage is TRBV6-6 and J usage is TRBJ2-5, with TRBD2 matching 9 bases. There are 15 residues in the CDR3. The J segment lost 4 bases and the V segment lost 6 bases, leaving 9 bases of the junction unmatched. Germline CDR1 is MNHNY and CDR2 is SVGAGI (reference sequence). The CDR3 nucleotides are TGTGCCAGCAGCCAGACCGGGACTAGCAGAGAGACCCAGTACTTC. It codes for CASSQTGTSRETQYF.

This clonotype occurred a few times. This chain uses TRBV20-1 with TRBJ2-1, with 9 bases lining up with TRBD2. Germline lookup yields CDR1 DFQATT and CDR2 SNEGSKA (reference sequence). The ends lost 7 bases at V and 4 bases at J; junction bases unmatched: 2. The CDR3 length is 12 residues. CDR3 bases: TGCAGTGTCAGCGGGAGGTACAATGAGCAGTTCTTC. Translated, it gives CSVSGRYNEQFF.

The CDR3 here is CASSLTRGRVTGELFF. CDR3 sequence (DNA): TGCGCCAGCAGCCTTACCAGGGGGCGAGTCACCGGGGAGCTGTTTTTT. The V gene is TRBV4-1, the J gene TRBJ2-2; the match to TRBD1 covers 8 bases. J gave up 4 bases and V 4 bases, and 8 bases lay outside the gene matches. The length of the CDR3 is 16 residues. The germline gives CDR1 MGHRA, CDR2 YSYEKL.

This clonotype has at least ten counts. The gene calls are TRBV30 and TRBJ2-5; D gene uncertain. V lost 0 bases and J lost 1, with 6 bases in between. The V gene's germline CDR1 is GTSNPN and CDR2 SVGIG (reference sequence). The CDR3 loop spans 13 amino acids. This chain's CDR3 is CAWSVGIQETQYF. For the CDR3, the DNA is TGTGCCTGGAGTGTGGGGATCCAAGAGACCCAGTACTTC. Complete variable domain (other parts from reference TRBV30 and TRBJ2-5): SQTIHQWPATLVQPVGSPLSLECTVEGTSNPNLYWYRQAAGRGLQLLFYSVGIGQISSEVPQNLSASRPQDRQFILSSKKLLLSDSGFYLCAWSVGIQETQYFGPGTRLLVL.

The chain carries TRBV11-1 and TRBJ1-5; no clear D. CDR1 is SGHAT, CDR2 FQDESV, per germline (reference sequence). CDR3 size: 13 residues. V dropped 5 bases and J dropped 5 bases, with 10 bases sitting between them. CDR3 amino acids: CASSVGVDQPQHF. The CDR3 DNA reads TGTGCCAGCAGCGTCGGGGTAGATCAGCCCCAGCATTTT.

The V gene is TRBV3-1, the J gene TRBJ2-2, with D hard to call. The CDR3 is made up of 12 amino acids. V dropped 2 bases and J dropped 11 bases, with 9 bases sitting between them. The germline V gene encodes CDR1 LGHDT and CDR2 YNNKEL (reference sequence). The CDR3, as DNA: TGTGCCAGCAGCCAATCGGACCGCGAGCTGTTTTTT. Its protein is CASSQSDRELFF.

The chain is built from TRBV6-5 and TRBJ2-7, with 7 bases lining up with TRBD2. The CDR3 loop spans 17 amino acids. The V gene end was trimmed by 0 bases and the J gene end by 1 base; junction bases not matched to a gene: 9. CDR1 and CDR2 (germline): MNHEY, SVGAGI. The CDR3 DNA sequence: TGTGCCAGCAGTTACTCTGGGCTAGCGGATAGATCCTACGAGCAGTACTTC. Protein: CASSYSGLADRSYEQYF.